These 10 T cell receptor beta chains were all obtained from the same sample, sequenced in a study of blood T cell repertoires in COVID-19. Here immunoSEQ multiplex PCR was the method, and the copy in TCRdb shows in-frame clones only, minus some. The sample carries a few hundred thousand clones, about 85% recorded once. Sequencing was performed on peripheral blood. The receptors shown here come from an elderly woman with COVID-19, enrolled during active disease.

V and J are TRBV2 and TRBJ1-4; tentatively, D is TRBD1 (6 bases). The germline V gene has CDR1 SNHLY and CDR2 FYNNEI. V shed 7 bases and J shed 5 bases, with 11 bases lying between them. The CDR3 contains 13 residues. The chain's CDR3 is CASIRGANEKLFF. CDR3 nucleotide sequence: TGTGCCAGCATTCGGGGGGCGAATGAAAAACTGTTTTTT.

V is TRBV7-2 and J is TRBJ1-1; 7 bases map to TRBD1. The V and J ends lost 4 bases and 6 bases, in that order; junction bases with no gene match: 11. The length of the CDR3 is 15 residues. The germline V gene has CDR1 SGHTA and CDR2 FQGNSA. CDR3 nucleotides: TGTGCCAGCAGCTCCCCCGGACAGGTTCGCCCTGAAGCTTTCTTT. This gives the protein CASSSPGQVRPEAFF.

The sample holds a few counts of this clone. This rearrangement joins TRBV6-5 to TRBJ2-7, with D possibly TRBD2 on 5 matching bases. V dropped 6 bases and J dropped 0 bases, with 9 bases sitting between them. This CDR3 is 13 amino acids long. Germline V gene lookup returns CDR1 MNHEY and CDR2 SVGAGI. The CDR3 loop is CASRRASSYEQYV. The CDR3 bases are TGTGCCAGCAGGAGGGCCAGCTCCTACGAGCAGTACGTC.

CDR3 nucleotide sequence: TGCGCCAGCAGCTCCCAGGGGGATCCCTACAATGAGCAGTTCTTC. Its translation: CASSSQGDPYNEQFF. The V and J genes are TRBV4-1 and TRBJ2-1; 7 nucleotides align to TRBD1. The V segment lost 5 bases and the J segment 2 bases; nucleotides outside the gene matches: 6. CDR1 is MGHRA and CDR2 is YSYEKL in the germline V gene. The CDR3 is 15 amino acids.

The chain recombines TRBV7-2 with TRBJ2-1; D not resolved. The CDR3 runs 15 residues. CDR1 is SGHTA and CDR2 is FQGNSA in the germline V gene. The ends were cut back, 3 bases at V and 4 bases at J, with 13 bases in the middle. In DNA, the CDR3 is TGTGCCAGCAGCTTTTCCGCAGGTAGTTACAATGAGCAGTTCTTC. This translates into CASSFSAGSYNEQFF.

V usage is TRBV5-6 and J usage is TRBJ2-2; tentatively, D is TRBD2 (6 bases). CDR1 is SGHDT and CDR2 is YYEEEE in the germline V gene. Trimming took 4 bases from V and 5 from J, leaving 18 bases between them. The CDR3 spans 16 residues. The CDR3 loop is CASSPMGGPVTGELFF. The CDR3 nucleotides are TGTGCCAGCAGCCCCATGGGAGGCCCGGTGACCGGGGAGCTGTTTTTT. Based on the CDR3 plus reference TRBV5-6 and TRBJ2-2, the full variable domain is DAGVTQSPTHLIKTRGQQVTLRCSPKSGHDTVSWYQQALGQGPQFIFQYYEEEERQRGNFPDRFSGHQFPNYSSELNVNALLLGDSALYLCASSPMGGPVTGELFFGEGSRLTVL.

The CDR3 bases are TGTGCCAGCAGCTTACAGGCGAACACTGAAGCTTTCTTT. Translating it yields CASSLQANTEAFF. The genes are TRBV7-2 and TRBJ1-1; no definite D call. CDR1 is SGHTA and CDR2 is FQGNSA in the germline V gene. This CDR3 region has 13 residues. Trimming removed 2 bases from V and 1 base from J, with 5 bases in between.

This clone has at least ten counts. The chain couples TRBV10-3 to TRBJ2-1; 8 bases fit TRBD2. With V trimmed by 6 bases and J by 7 bases, 11 bases remained unmatched. The CDR3 loop spans 15 amino acids. Germline V gene data show CDR1 as ENHRY and CDR2 as SYGVKD. CDR3 protein: CAIRSDGGAANEQFF. The CDR3 DNA reads as TGTGCCATCAGATCGGACGGGGGGGCCGCGAATGAGCAGTTCTTC.

The chain combines TRBV5-6 with TRBJ2-7; D possibly corresponds to TRBD1 (5 bases). Germline assignment: CDR1 SGHDT and CDR2 YYEEEE. The CDR3 runs to 11 residues. V shed 4 bases and J shed 3 bases, with 5 bases lying between them. For the CDR3, the DNA is TGTGCCAGCAGCAGGGGCTACGAGCAGTACGTC. It codes for CASSRGYEQYV.

The gene calls are TRBV10-3 and TRBJ2-5, with D possibly TRBD1 on 6 matching bases. Germline CDR1 is ENHRY and CDR2 is SYGVKD. Trimming removed 6 bases at V and 4 bases at J, with 15 bases between. This CDR3 has 14 residues. Here the CDR3 reads CAISRGQFRETQYF. CDR3 nucleotides: TGTGCCATCAGCCGAGGACAGTTCCGAGAGACCCAGTACTTC.